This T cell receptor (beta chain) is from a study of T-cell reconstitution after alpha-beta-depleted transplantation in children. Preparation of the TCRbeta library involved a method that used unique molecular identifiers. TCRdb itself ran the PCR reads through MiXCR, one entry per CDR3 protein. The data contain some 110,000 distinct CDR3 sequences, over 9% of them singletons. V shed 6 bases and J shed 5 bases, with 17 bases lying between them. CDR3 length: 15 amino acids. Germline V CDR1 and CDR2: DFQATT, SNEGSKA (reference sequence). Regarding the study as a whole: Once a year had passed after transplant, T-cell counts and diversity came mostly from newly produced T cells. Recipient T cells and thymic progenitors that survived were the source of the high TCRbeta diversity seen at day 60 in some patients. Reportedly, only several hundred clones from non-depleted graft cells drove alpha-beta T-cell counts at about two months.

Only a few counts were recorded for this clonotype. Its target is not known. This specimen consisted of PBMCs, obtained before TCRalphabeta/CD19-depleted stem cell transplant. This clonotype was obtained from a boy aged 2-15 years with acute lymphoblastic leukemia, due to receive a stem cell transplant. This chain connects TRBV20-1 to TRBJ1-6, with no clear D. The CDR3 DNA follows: TGCAGTGCACCGATGGACCAGCGGGATAATTCACCCCTCCACTTT. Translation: CSAPMDQRDNSPLHF.